One sample yielded the 3 T cell receptor beta chains listed below, sequenced in a study of regulatory T cells in long-lasting Graves disease. Relying on iRepertoire HTBI primers and Arm-PCR of CDR3 regions, the team built TCR beta libraries. TCRdb re-analysed the multiplex PCR reads in MiXCR, keeping a single row per CDR3 protein. Of about 470,000 distinct CDR3 sequences listed, less than 25% are singletons. The time point denotes: persistent/refractory GD, antithyroid drugs over 5 years with positive TRAb. RNA isolated from PBMCs was used to make the TCR library. The specimen comprised peripheral blood mononuclear cells (PBMCs), sampled when the disease was refractory, from a patient treated with antithyroid drugs. The source is a female donor with Graves disease.

This CDR3 reads CASSIVVLADTQYF. The CDR3 DNA is TGTGCCAGTAGTATAGTGGTACTGGCAGATACGCAGTATTTT. V is TRBV19 and J is TRBJ2-3; D is undetermined. Trimming cost V 1 base and J 4 bases, with 9 bases left between them. The CDR3 has 14 amino acids. From germline, CDR1 is LNHDA and CDR2 SQIVND (reference sequence).

This sequence joins TRBV9 and TRBJ2-2; D unresolved. Trimming took off 2 bases at V and 0 bases at J, with 11 bases between the two ends. The CDR3 has 16 amino acids. Per the germline V gene, CDR1 is SGDLS and CDR2 is YYNGEE. The CDR3 DNA is TGTGCCAGCAGCGTCACCGGGCCCCCGAACACCGGGGAGCTGTTTTTT. This translates into CASSVTGPPNTGELFF.

This clonotype was recorded at least ten times. This chain joins TRBV7-2 and TRBJ2-7; 7 bases map to TRBD2. CDR1 and CDR2 (germline): SGHTA, FQGNSA. V lost 4 bases and J lost 7; bases outside the gene matches: 7. The CDR3 loop spans 13 amino acids. The CDR3 DNA is TGTGCCAGCAGCTCTCAGGTGGGGGGGGAGCAGTACTTC. It encodes CASSSQVGGEQYF.